The subject of this entry is one T cell receptor beta chain. The sample is drawn from a study of cytomegalovirus exposure and HLA in healthy donors. The PCR was carried out with 60 Vbeta primers and 13 Jbeta primers. The data were produced by immunoSEQ multiplex PCR, yet TCRdb's version contains in-frame clones alone and is incomplete. The sample yields roughly 99,000 clones, about four fifths seen once. The clonotype originates from a young man in good health and CMV-seropositive. The source material was PBMCs.

The CDR3 DNA reads as TGCAGCGTCGAGGACAGGGAACAACGGATCATTCAGTACTTC. It yields the protein CSVEDREQRIIQYF. The chain uses TRBV29-1 and TRBJ2-4, with 8 bases fitting TRBD1. The CDR3 has 14 amino acids. CDR1 is SQVTM and CDR2 is ANQGSEA in the germline V gene. Losses at the gene ends were 6 bases for V and 9 bases for J; bases not matched to a gene: 13.